This record looks at one T cell receptor beta chain sequence and its context. Its antigen is unknown. The data derive from a study of cytomegalovirus exposure and HLA in healthy donors. TCRdb keeps only in-frame clones here, not all; method: immunoSEQ multiplex PCR. The sample has about 150,000 clones, 70% to 90% seen once. This CDR3 is built from 16 residues. Unmatched junction bases numbered 6, after V lost 1 base and J lost 5 bases. The germline gives CDR1 SGHVS, CDR2 FQNEAQ. Study-wide points: The classifier, whose performance was assessed in both the original and validation cohorts, reportedly diagnosed cytomegalovirus status with high specificity and sensitivity.

Donors came from a validation cohort of over a hundred subjects, distinct from the first 666-subject cohort. The sample taken for sequencing was PBMCs. This receptor was identified in a woman under 30 in good health and CMV-seropositive. The genes are TRBV7-8 and TRBJ2-1; 9 nucleotides align to TRBD2. This CDR3 is CASSLVRAGGDNEQFF. In nucleotides, the CDR3 is TGTGCCAGCAGCTTAGTCCGAGCGGGAGGTGACAATGAGCAGTTCTTC.